This T cell receptor beta chain was retrieved from a study of regulatory T cells in long-lasting Graves disease (dated by TCRdb to the early 2020s). For the wider study: Newly diagnosed Graves' disease patients had taken antithyroid drugs for less than 3 months. Peripheral blood TCR sequencing and RNA sequencing compared persistent Graves' disease patients with newly diagnosed Graves' disease patients. The study was conducted in China and was registered as a clinical trial. A total of 35 or so samples were covered by TCR sequencing, comprising approximately 13 persistent and 20 or so newly diagnosed Graves' disease patients. The research as a whole found: Because the primary lesion, thyroid tissue, could not be accessed, the study looked at peripheral blood alone. Sequencing and analysis were limited to the TCR beta chain. More public clonotypes were shared among persistent patients (roughly 2,700) than among newly diagnosed patients (roughly 1,000). Compared with newly diagnosed patients, persistent Graves' disease patients had lower TCR Shannon entropy and fewer highly expanded clones, which suggests clonal expansion. As a limitation, the authors acknowledged that the small sample size may reduce accuracy.

The sample's time point, from its label and the paper: newly diagnosed GD, antithyroid drugs for less than 3 months. For both TCR sequencing and RNA sequencing, RNA was extracted from PBMCs in TRIzol. Graves' disease was diagnosed according to American Thyroid Association guidelines. The patients came from an endocrinology department in Xi'an, China. From each patient, approximately 10 milliliters of peripheral blood was collected into an EDTA anticoagulant tube. Ficoll Paque Plus density gradient separation was used to isolate PBMCs, and no additional T cell sorting was done. An Agilent 2100 Bioanalyzer and agarose gel were used to assess RNA quality, and a NanoDrop 2000 was used to measure RNA concentration. This clonotype was observed a handful of times. Its cognate antigen has yet to be identified. Per-nucleotide qualities are absent, and no much larger clonotype sits a single base away. The library relied on multiplex PCR. The sequencer listed for this sample is Illumina HiSeq 4000. CDR3 regions were amplified by Arm-PCR with iRepertoire HTBI primers to construct TCR beta libraries. Before sequencing, the PCR products underwent gel purification. The paper's data handling went like this. Gene usage analysis of CDR3 amino acid clonotypes used the 60 to 80 TRBV and around 14 TRBJ segments found across samples. Filtered high-quality paired reads were merged into contigs using COPE and FqMerger. Contigs were aligned with BLAST to IMGT TRBV, TRBD and TRBJ reference genes, and CDR3 was defined per IMGT. Any clonotype with a frequency above 0.1% was classified as a highly expanded clone. Shannon entropy served as the measure of repertoire diversity, while the Gini coefficient captured V-J evenness. Clonotypes shared by more than one individual were considered public. TCRdb redid the processing of the public reads, applying fastp at Q25 and MiXCR, and retained in-frame beta chains. Here each entry gathers all rows of one CDR3 protein and keeps the most common genes and DNA. None of the V and J calls come from the authors' own analysis; TCRdb made them. Counted in this sample were 550,000 to 600,000 distinct CDR3 sequences; about 16% of them appeared once. The leading ten clones occupy around 12% of the sample.

This sample also belongs to another study, concerning T cells in Graves' hyperthyroidism and ophthalmopathy. As the second publication notes: Graves' hyperthyroidism was defined as stable when no progression to ophthalmopathy occurred over 18 months of follow-up. Hyperthyroidism patients were newly diagnosed, had a disease duration of under 2 months, and were aged 18 to 65 years. The study excluded patients with uncontrolled infections, other autoimmune diseases, pregnancy or lactation. Clinical symptoms, serum thyroxine and TRAb, thyroid ultrasound, and orbital computed tomography formed the basis for the diagnoses. The TCR CDR3 was subjected to a first round of RT-PCR using the HTBI primer set and the Qiagen OneStep RT-PCR kit. Most expanded thyroid clonotypes (frequency above 0.001) were also detected in blood, a finding suggesting that blood repertoires may reflect thyroid immune responses. A 13 V-J signature model separated ophthalmopathy from stable hyperthyroidism, with roughly 88% sensitivity and 81% to 82% specificity in cross-validation and 80%/75% in testing. In validation, the model predicted progression to ophthalmopathy with around 71% sensitivity and approximately 74% specificity, a median of about six months before onset. To identify distinguishing TCR V-J signatures, a discovery cohort of around 100 patients was used, comprising fewer than 45 with Graves' ophthalmopathy and approximately 57 with stable Graves' hyperthyroidism. An independent validation cohort of around 19 hyperthyroidism patients and about 16 patients who later progressed to ophthalmopathy tested prospective prediction of ophthalmopathy. The 95 to 100 discovery patients were randomly split 7:3 into training and test sets. The study also compared thyroid tissue and blood T-cell repertoires from about 6 Graves' hyperthyroidism patients. Following sampling, methimazole starting at 30 mg daily was given to hyperthyroidism patients, and high-dose intravenous methylprednisolone was given to ophthalmopathy patients. Libraries were constructed in a second round of multiplex PCR, after which size selection and purification were performed. Paired-end sequencing of the libraries was performed with 100 bp reads on an Illumina HiSeq2000. SOAPnuke was used to process the raw data, throwing out any read that contained adapters or uncalled bases, had a mean Phred below 15, or lacked an exact constant-primer or identifier match. COPE v1.2.5 was used to merge high-quality paired reads, and clonotypes were defined as unique nucleotide sequences. MiTCR v1.1 was used to align clonotypes to the IMGT TRBV, TRBD and TRBJ reference segments. Analysis was restricted to V-J combinations with a frequency above 0.0001, which covered roughly 99% of repertoires. The TCS score was defined as the ratio of F50 (clonal expansion) to E x V (chaos), calculated using BLOSUM62-based TCRdist between CDR3 peptides within each V-J. Welch's t-statistics and random forest reduced around 520 V-J features to about 13, which were used in a naive Bayes classifier (R e1071). Sample size was not statistically predetermined, and blinding of investigators to group allocation was not performed. According to the paper, TCR Vbeta CDR3 sequencing was carried out on 120 to 150 peripheral blood samples, which came from 40 to 45 ophthalmopathy, around 74 hyperthyroidism and roughly 17 progressor patients.

Sample: peripheral blood mononuclear cells (PBMCs), taken at new diagnosis, from a patient treated with antithyroid drugs. This sequence originates from a man between 18 and 35 years old with Graves disease. Donor details come from another sample of the same person, matched by shared clones.

The CDR3 sequence is CASSEETGAFFYEQYF. In nucleotides, the sequence is TGTGCCAGCAGTGAAGAGACAGGGGCATTCTTTTACGAGCAGTACTTC. This chain is built from TRBV2 and TRBJ2-7, and TRBD1 matches 8 of the central bases. Trimmed from V: 1 base; trimmed from J: 4 bases; junction bases lacking a gene match: 9. The CDR3 sequence holds 16 residues, the cysteine and phenylalanine included. Of all the DNA, just the CDR3 is kept, 48 bases in frame from base 1. From a lookup of the germline V gene, CDR1 and CDR2 are SNHLY and FYNNEI.